The 21 T cell receptor beta chains below come from one sample, sequenced in a study of blood T cell repertoires in COVID-19. TCRdb keeps only in-frame clones here, not all; method: immunoSEQ multiplex PCR. The sample holds 250,000 to 350,000 clones, about four fifths seen once. Sequencing was carried out using peripheral blood. These TCRs come from a human donor with COVID-19, enrolled during active disease. The donor label of this sample is uncertain.

V is TRBV11-3 and J is TRBJ2-2, with D possibly TRBD2 on 5 matching bases. V was clipped by 5 bases and J by 12 bases, with 25 bases between them. This CDR3 has 16 amino acids. CDR1 SGHNT and CDR2 YENEEA come from the germline V gene. The CDR3 loop reads CASSKTGVTGELQLFF. The CDR3 nucleotides read TGTGCCAGCAGCAAAACGGGTGTCACCGGGGAGCTACAGCTGTTTTTT.

The V gene is TRBV18, the J gene TRBJ2-1; possible D gene TRBD1, 6 bases. V was cut by 3 bases and J by 10 bases, with 22 bases left in between. CDR1 KGHSH and CDR2 LQKENI come from the germline V gene. This CDR3 region has 16 residues. This CDR3 is CASSPSGTNRGEEQFF. The CDR3 DNA reads as TGTGCCAGCTCACCCTCGGGGACAAACCGAGGAGAGGAGCAGTTCTTC.

The chain links TRBV28 to TRBJ1-1; 7 positions agree with TRBD1. With V trimmed by 6 bases and J by 4 bases, 11 bases remained unmatched. This CDR3 contains 15 residues. The germline V gene has CDR1 MDHEN and CDR2 SYDVKM. CDR3 region: CASSLTGVMGTEAFF. The CDR3 DNA reads as TGTGCCAGCAGCCTTACAGGGGTCATGGGCACTGAAGCTTTCTTT.

This clone was recorded only once. V gene TRBV6-1 combines with J gene TRBJ2-7, with D possibly being TRBD2 (5 bases). Trimming shortened V by 4 bases and J by 4 bases, and 23 bases separated the two germline ends. CDR1 MNHNS and CDR2 SASEGT come from the germline V gene. The CDR3 runs to 17 residues. As DNA, the CDR3 is TGTGCCAGCAGTGGAAGCAGTCGAGGACCGAGGGAATACGAGCAGTACTTC. Its translation is CASSGSSRGPREYEQYF.

The genes are TRBV6-5 and TRBJ2-7; D possibly corresponds to TRBD1 (5 bases). V lost 4 bases and J 6 bases, leaving 22 bases between the germline ends. CDR1 and CDR2 (germline): MNHEY, SVGAGI. The CDR3 runs to 16 residues. CDR3 nucleotide sequence: TGTGCCAGCAGTTCCATCCATCAGGGTCAGGTGTTCGAGCAGTACTTC. This gives the protein CASSSIHQGQVFEQYF.

The chain links TRBV28 to TRBJ1-1; D is uncertain. V was pared by 1 base and J by 7 bases, with 7 bases between. From germline, CDR1 is MDHEN and CDR2 SYDVKM. CDR3 size: 12 residues. The CDR3 loop reads CASSLLRNEAFF. Written as DNA, the CDR3 is TGTGCCAGCAGTTTATTGCGCAATGAAGCTTTCTTT.

This rearrangement joins TRBV5-1 to TRBJ2-7, with 14 bases fitting TRBD2. The CDR3 sequence is 15 residues long. The V gene end was trimmed by 3 bases and the J gene end by 4 bases; junction bases not matched to a gene: 3. Per germline, CDR1 SGHRS and CDR2 YFSETQ. The CDR3 region has the DNA TGCGCCAGCAGCTCGGGGACTAGCGGGAGATACGAGCAGTACTTC. Encoded protein: CASSSGTSGRYEQYF.

V is TRBV18 and J is TRBJ2-5; 7 nucleotides match TRBD2. With 6 bases clipped from V and 5 bases from J, the junction kept 6 bases outside the gene matches. The CDR3 totals 13 residues. The germline V gene encodes CDR1 KGHSH and CDR2 LQKENI. The CDR3, as DNA: TGTGCCAGCTCCCGGGCTAGCGGCGAGACCCAGTACTTC. Encoded protein: CASSRASGETQYF.

This chain uses TRBV6-5 with TRBJ2-1, with 11 bases matching TRBD2. Germline V gene lookup returns CDR1 MNHEY and CDR2 SVGAGI. Trimming cost V 6 bases and J 3 bases; bases outside gene matches: 4. The CDR3 is 15 amino acids. The CDR3 is CASRLLAGVYNEQFF. CDR3 DNA sequence: TGTGCCAGCAGGCTACTAGCGGGAGTCTACAATGAGCAGTTCTTC.

The chain joins TRBV19 to TRBJ2-1; 11 bases line up with TRBD2. CDR1 and CDR2 from the germline V gene are LNHDA and SQIVND (reference sequence). This CDR3 has 14 residues. The ends lost 7 bases at V and 5 bases at J; junction bases unmatched: 4. CDR3 nucleotide sequence: TGTGCCAGTAATAGCGGGAGGGGAGACAATGAGCAGTTCTTC. Translating gives CASNSGRGDNEQFF.

V gene TRBV29-1 combines with J gene TRBJ2-2; the match to TRBD1 covers 8 bases. CDR1 SQVTM and CDR2 ANQGSEA come from the germline V gene. The CDR3 length is 15 residues. J was trimmed by 2 bases and V by 6 bases; bases with no gene match: 8. The chain's CDR3 is CSVVDRGSNTGELFF. CDR3 coding DNA: TGCAGCGTGGTCGACAGGGGTAGTAACACCGGGGAGCTGTTTTTT.

The J gene is TRBJ2-5, the V gene TRBV9; TRBD1 matches 9 bases. The ends lost 3 bases at V and 5 bases at J; junction bases unmatched: 8. Germline V gene lookup returns CDR1 SGDLS and CDR2 YYNGEE. The CDR3 has 15 amino acids. The CDR3 nucleotides are TGTGCCAGCAGCGGTGGACAGGGGCCCTGGGAGACCCAGTACTTC. This sequence encodes CASSGGQGPWETQYF.

The chain couples TRBV7-3 to TRBJ2-2; possible D gene TRBD2, 5 bases. CDR3 length: 16 residues. Germline lookup yields CDR1 SGHTA and CDR2 FQGTGA. The V end was cut by 4 bases, the J end by 2 bases, with 14 bases between. The chain's CDR3 is CASSSAPSRNTGELFF. The CDR3 coding sequence is TGTGCCAGCAGCTCGGCTCCTAGCAGAAACACCGGGGAGCTGTTTTTT.

The V and J genes are TRBV11-2 and TRBJ1-1; D is perhaps TRBD1 (6 bases). CDR1 is SGHAT, CDR2 FQNNGV, per germline. With 5 bases removed from V and 1 base from J, the gap between germline ends came to 14 bases. The CDR3 contains 15 residues. CDR3 amino acids: CASSPSTGQNTEAFF. The CDR3, as DNA: TGTGCCAGCAGCCCTTCGACAGGTCAGAACACTGAAGCTTTCTTT.

This clone was picked up a small number of times. This chain connects TRBV3-1 (or the pseudogene TRBV3-2) to TRBJ1-4, with D perhaps matching TRBD1 (6 bases). V was cut by 1 base and J by 3 bases, with 18 bases left in between. This CDR3 has 18 residues. The V gene's germline CDR1 is LGHDT and CDR2 YNNKEL (reference sequence). This CDR3 is CASSQVIGGGSPNEKLFF. For the CDR3, the DNA is TGTGCCAGCAGCCAAGTCATTGGCGGGGGCTCACCTAATGAAAAACTGTTTTTT.

CDR3 loop: CASSYGQVADTQYF. CDR3 coding DNA: TGTGCCAGCAGTTACGGGCAGGTAGCAGATACGCAGTATTTT. V and J are TRBV6-2 or TRBV6-3 and TRBJ2-3; no clear D gene. V gave up 2 bases and J gave up 4 bases, with 10 bases separating them. The CDR3 consists of 14 residues. In germline, CDR1 is MNHEY, CDR2 SVGEGT.

CDR3 sequence reads: CASSQERTSGSSRNYEQYF. The CDR3 DNA reads TGCGCCAGCAGCCAAGAGAGGACTAGCGGGAGTTCTCGTAACTACGAGCAGTACTTC. The V call is TRBV4-3, the J call TRBJ2-7; 13 bases are a match to TRBD2. V dropped 0 bases and J dropped 3; count of bases not matched to a gene: 11. Looked up from germline, CDR1 is LGHNA and CDR2 is YSLEER. CDR3 length: 19 amino acids.

V is TRBV30 and J is TRBJ1-5; a weak D match, TRBD1 (6 bases). The CDR3 is 15 residues long. Germline CDR1 and CDR2: GTSNPN and SVGIG (reference sequence). The V end was cut by 2 bases, the J end by 2 bases, with 13 bases between. The CDR3 bases are TGTGCCTGGAGTTTGACACAGGGAGGCAATCAGCCCCAGCATTTT. Protein sequence: CAWSLTQGGNQPQHF.

The CDR3 DNA reads TGTGCCAGCAGGGACAGGGACTTCACTGAAGCTTTCTTT. Encoded protein: CASRDRDFTEAFF. The chain is built from TRBV14 and TRBJ1-1, with 8 bases identical to TRBD1. After removal of 6 bases from V and 4 bases from J, the junction contained 4 bases not matched to a gene. CDR1 is SGHDN and CDR2 is FVKESK in the germline V gene. The CDR3 is 13 residues long.

The rearrangement joins TRBV6-1 to TRBJ1-4; no firm D call. The CDR3 extends over 14 amino acids. Germline CDR1 and CDR2: MNHNS and SASEGT. With 3 bases removed from V and 4 bases from J, the gap between germline ends came to 9 bases. The CDR3 sequence: CASSDGRINEKLFF. The CDR3 DNA reads as TGTGCCAGCAGTGATGGCAGGATTAATGAAAAACTGTTTTTT.

The rearrangement uses TRBV18 and TRBJ2-3; 7 nucleotides align to TRBD2. V gave up 6 bases and J gave up 3 bases; unmatched junction bases: 9. The CDR3 extends over 15 amino acids. In germline, CDR1 is KGHSH, CDR2 LQKENI. CDR3 loop: CASSSAPGGTDTQYF. The CDR3 DNA reads TGTGCCAGCTCTTCGGCGCCCGGGGGGACAGATACGCAGTATTTT.